These 10 T cell receptor beta chains were sequenced from one sample in a study of T-cell memory formation after mild COVID-19. TCRdb processed the 5' RACE reads anew with MiXCR; each CDR3 protein has one entry. The table lists some 110,000 distinct CDR3 sequences, around 12% of them singletons. Sequences were obtained from PBMCs or a T cell subset sorted from them (not recorded which). These receptors were collected from an adult woman who had mild COVID-19 (a few samples of this study predate the infection). Cell type and time point are not known.

This clonotype has more than one count but fewer than ten. This chain uses TRBV4-1 with TRBJ2-7; 14 positions match TRBD2. Trimming at V came to 4 bases and at J to 7 bases, leaving 9 bases not matched to a gene. The CDR3 loop spans 16 amino acids. Germline CDR1 MGHRA, CDR2 YSYEKL. The CDR3 DNA reads as TGCGCCAGCAGCCGATTGACTAGCGGGGGGGCTCGGGAGCAGTACTTC. Its translation is CASSRLTSGGAREQYF.

CDR3 residues: CASVIYERQAYEQYF. The DNA for the CDR3 is TGTGCCAGCGTCATATATGAAAGGCAGGCCTACGAGCAGTACTTC. The J gene is TRBJ2-7, the V gene TRBV6-2 or TRBV6-3; D is ambiguous. Germline V gives CDR1 MNHEY, CDR2 SVGEGT. The CDR3 consists of 15 residues. V gave up 8 bases and J gave up 2 bases, with 19 bases separating them.

This sequence joins TRBV12-3 or TRBV12-4 and TRBJ2-2; the D gene could be TRBD1 or TRBD2 (5 bases each). The CDR3 sequence is 13 residues long. Trimming took off 6 bases at V and 6 bases at J, with 11 bases between the two ends. CDR3 DNA: TGTGCCAGCAGGGCGGTGGGGGCCGGGGAGCTGTTTTTT. Amino acid sequence: CASRAVGAGELFF.

The chain is built from TRBV7-6 and TRBJ1-4, with D uncertain. Germline assignment: CDR1 SGHVS and CDR2 FNYEAQ. There are 13 residues in the CDR3. V was clipped by 5 bases and J by 8 bases, with 12 bases between them. This chain's CDR3 is CASSDITREKLFF. The CDR3 nucleotides read TGTGCCAGCAGCGACATCACTAGGGAAAAACTGTTTTTT.

This clonotype appeared a few times. V gene TRBV5-1 combines with J gene TRBJ1-1, with TRBD1 matching over 9 bases. This CDR3 region has 14 residues. J lost 3 bases, V lost 2 bases, and 2 bases had no gene match. Germline V lookup: CDR1 SGHRS, CDR2 YFSETQ. Here the CDR3 reads CASSFGQGHTEAFF. In nucleotides, the CDR3 is TGCGCCAGCAGCTTTGGACAGGGGCACACTGAAGCTTTCTTT.

This clonotype has more than one count but fewer than ten. This chain joins TRBV6-5 and TRBJ2-7; D not certain. The CDR3 has 12 amino acids. The germline V gene has CDR1 MNHEY and CDR2 SVGAGI. V was cut by 2 bases and J by 4 bases, with 6 bases left in between. The chain's CDR3 is CASSYTRYEQYF. The CDR3 DNA follows: TGTGCCAGCAGTTACACCAGATACGAGCAGTACTTC.

This clonotype has just a few counts. This sequence joins TRBV12-3 or TRBV12-4 and TRBJ2-2; D call uncertain. The CDR3 sequence is 14 residues long. The V end was cut by 5 bases, the J end by 5 bases, with 12 bases between. CDR3 nucleotides: TGTGCCAGCAGTATCACCAGCCCTACCGGGGAGCTGTTTTTT. This translates into CASSITSPTGELFF.

This clonotype was seen a few times. The chain has TRBV24-1 and TRBJ1-2; D remains unclear. Per germline, CDR1 KGHDR and CDR2 SFDVKD. CDR3 length: 14 residues. Trimming took 3 bases from V and 5 from J, leaving 12 bases between them. The DNA for the CDR3 is TGTGCCACCAGTGATCCGACGGACGTTTATGGCTACACCTTC. This gives the protein CATSDPTDVYGYTF.

This clonotype was counted between two and nine times. The J gene is TRBJ2-7, the V gene TRBV24-1; 8 bases fit TRBD1. Germline loops: CDR1 KGHDR, CDR2 SFDVKD. The trim removed 9 bases at V and 4 bases at J, leaving 4 bases unmatched. This CDR3 is 12 amino acids long. The CDR3 spells CATAGTGYEQYF. The CDR3 bases are TGTGCCACCGCCGGGACAGGATACGAGCAGTACTTC.

The chain carries TRBV5-1 and TRBJ2-1; the match to TRBD1 covers 12 bases. Looked up from germline, CDR1 is SGHRS and CDR2 is YFSETQ. This CDR3 spans 15 amino acids. Trimming removed 4 bases from V and 6 bases from J; junction bases left unmatched: 5. The CDR3 loop is CASSPGQGASNEQFF. The CDR3 DNA reads as TGCGCCAGCAGCCCGGGACAGGGGGCGTCCAATGAGCAGTTCTTC.